These 20 T cell receptor beta chains were sequenced from one sample in a study of blood T cell repertoires in COVID-19. Produced via immunoSEQ multiplex PCR; TCRdb's table is partial and in-frame only. Seen here are roughly 130,000 clones, about 92% observed once, and the top ten hold approximately 3.5%. Material: peripheral blood. Receptors were obtained from a man between 45 and 60 years old with active COVID-19.

The genes are TRBV11-3 and TRBJ2-1; TRBD1 aligns across 12 bases. V shed 5 bases and J 7 bases; nucleotides not matched to a gene: 9. The CDR3 is 16 amino acids. CDR1 and CDR2 from the germline V gene are SGHNT and YENEEA. DNA for the CDR3: TGTGCCAGCAGCCTAGGGGGGACAGGGGGCGGGAATGAGCAGTTCTTC. It translates to CASSLGGTGGGNEQFF.

V usage is TRBV11-3 and J usage is TRBJ2-4, with D perhaps TRBD2 (5 bases). V gave up 6 bases and J gave up 2 bases, with 14 bases separating them. CDR1 is SGHNT and CDR2 is YENEEA in the germline V gene. The length of the CDR3 is 15 residues. DNA of the CDR3: TGTGCCAGCAGTTACTCTCGCGGGCCCAAAAACATTCAGTACTTC. Protein: CASSYSRGPKNIQYF.

V gene TRBV12-3 or TRBV12-4 combines with J gene TRBJ1-1, with D possibly being TRBD1 (5 bases). This CDR3 is built from 12 residues. V lost 6 bases to trimming and J lost 4 bases, with 9 bases between them. The DNA for the CDR3 is TGTGCCAGCAGCAATGGGGCCACTGAAGCTTTCTTT. Its protein is CASSNGATEAFF.

Only one count was recorded for this clone. The V and J genes are TRBV4-1 and TRBJ2-1; 7 positions match TRBD1. CDR3 length: 17 residues. Germline CDR1 and CDR2: MGHRA and YSYEKL. J gave up 0 bases and V 6 bases, and 11 bases lay outside the gene matches. CDR3 residues: CASSHARQGVSYNEQFF. In DNA, the CDR3 is TGCGCCAGCAGTCACGCGAGACAGGGAGTCTCCTACAATGAGCAGTTCTTC.

In its sample, this clone was seen a few times. V and J are TRBV5-1 and TRBJ1-5; D might be TRBD1 (5 bases). The CDR3 contains 14 residues. The V gene lost 1 base and the J gene lost 8 bases, with 13 bases spanning the gap. Germline V lookup: CDR1 SGHRS, CDR2 YFSETQ. The CDR3 is CASSLNGGNEPQHF. Here the CDR3 DNA reads TGCGCCAGCAGCTTGAACGGGGGAAATGAGCCCCAGCATTTT.

The rearrangement uses TRBV11-3 and TRBJ2-2, with 12 bases that match TRBD2. V lost 1 base to trimming and J lost 4 bases; unmatched junction nucleotides: 10. Germline CDR1 reads SGHNT; CDR2 reads YENEEA. The CDR3 length is 19 residues. CDR3 sequence: CASSLGPQGLAGPTGELFF. The CDR3 region has the DNA TGTGCCAGCAGCTTAGGACCTCAAGGACTAGCGGGACCCACCGGGGAGCTGTTTTTT.

The chain couples TRBV11-2 to TRBJ2-5; 7 bases are a match to TRBD2. Germline-derived CDR1 and CDR2 are SGHAT and FQNNGV. J was trimmed by 4 bases and V by 5 bases; bases with no gene match: 10. This CDR3 is 15 amino acids long. CDR3 sequence (DNA): TGTGCCAGCAGCCCGAGCGGGATTAGTGGAGAGACCCAGTACTTC. Protein sequence: CASSPSGISGETQYF.

The chain employs TRBV11-2 and TRBJ2-5, with a weak D call TRBD1 (6 bases). Germline CDR1 is SGHAT and CDR2 is FQNNGV. This CDR3 contains 14 residues. Trimming took 2 bases from V and 4 from J, leaving 11 bases between them. The CDR3: CASSLLGARETQYF. The DNA for the CDR3 is TGTGCCAGCAGCTTACTGGGGGCACGAGAGACCCAGTACTTC.

This clone was observed a few times. V usage is TRBV11-3 and J usage is TRBJ1-2, with 8 bases that match TRBD1. V lost 4 bases to trimming and J lost 7 bases; unmatched junction nucleotides: 8. The CDR3 totals 14 residues. Germline V CDR1 and CDR2: SGHNT, YENEEA. The CDR3 reads CASSSGQGNGGYTF. CDR3 nucleotide sequence: TGTGCCAGCAGCTCTGGACAGGGTAACGGTGGCTACACCTTC.

The V call is TRBV20-1, the J call TRBJ2-1; D gene uncertain. V was pared by 3 bases and J by 5 bases, with 11 bases between. This CDR3 comprises 13 residues. CDR1 and CDR2 from the germline V gene are DFQATT and SNEGSKA (reference sequence). The CDR3 here is CSASVAVNNEQFF. DNA for the CDR3: TGCAGTGCTAGTGTGGCGGTAAACAATGAGCAGTTCTTC.

The V and J genes are TRBV6-5 and TRBJ2-7; TRBD2 agrees at 9 bases. The CDR3 extends over 16 amino acids. Germline V gene data show CDR1 as MNHEY and CDR2 as SVGAGI. After removal of 2 bases from V and 0 bases from J, the junction contained 5 bases not matched to a gene. The CDR3: CASSYKREASSYEQYV. In nucleotides, the CDR3 is TGTGCCAGCAGTTACAAGCGGGAGGCTAGCTCCTACGAGCAGTACGTC.

The V gene is TRBV5-6, the J gene TRBJ2-3, with 9 bases matching TRBD2. Germline V gene data show CDR1 as SGHDT and CDR2 as YYEEEE. This CDR3 spans 16 amino acids. After removal of 1 base from V and 5 bases from J, the junction contained 8 bases not matched to a gene. The CDR3 loop reads CASSLWVAGAEDTQYF. CDR3 bases: TGTGCCAGCAGCTTGTGGGTAGCGGGAGCGGAAGATACGCAGTATTTT.

J is TRBJ1-1 and V is TRBV27; D is unclear. Trimming cost V 4 bases and J 1 base, with 13 bases left between them. Germline V CDR1 and CDR2: MNHEY, SMNVEV (reference sequence). The CDR3 is made up of 15 amino acids. DNA for the CDR3: TGTGCCAGCAGTTCAGCACGGCGGGGGAACACTGAAGCTTTCTTT. Protein sequence: CASSSARRGNTEAFF.

This clone appeared a few times. The genes are TRBV18 and TRBJ1-1; D ambiguous. Trimming stripped 5 bases from V and 0 bases from J, with 4 bases between. The germline V gene has CDR1 KGHSH and CDR2 LQKENI. The CDR3 is 12 amino acids. The CDR3 DNA is TGTGCCAGCTCAAACTTGAACACTGAAGCTTTCTTT. Amino acid sequence: CASSNLNTEAFF.

The J gene is TRBJ1-3, the V gene TRBV4-2; no clear D. The CDR3 totals 17 residues. Looked up from germline, CDR1 is LGHNA and CDR2 is YNFKEQ. Between the trimmed V and J ends, which lost 4 bases and 3 bases, there was a span of 19 bases. The CDR3: CASSPYVRIADGNTIYF. CDR3 nucleotide sequence: TGTGCCAGCAGCCCATATGTCAGGATTGCTGATGGAAACACCATATATTTT.

The genes are TRBV18 and TRBJ2-1; D may be TRBD2 (6 bases). V was clipped by 2 bases and J by 7 bases, with 12 bases between them. The CDR3 sequence is 14 residues long. CDR1 is KGHSH, CDR2 LQKENI, per germline. The CDR3 region has the DNA TGTGCCAGCTCACCATGGCGGGGTCAAAATGAGCAGTTCTTC. Protein sequence: CASSPWRGQNEQFF.

The V call is TRBV14, the J call TRBJ2-1; 9 bases align to TRBD1. The CDR3 consists of 14 residues. The trim removed 3 bases at V and 9 bases at J, leaving 6 bases unmatched. CDR1 is SGHDN and CDR2 is FVKESK in the germline V gene. This CDR3 is CASSQLGQGIEQFF. The CDR3 coding sequence is TGTGCCAGCAGCCAGTTAGGACAGGGGATTGAGCAGTTCTTC. Full variable domain (remainder filled in from reference TRBV14 and TRBJ2-1): EAGVTQFPSHSVIEKGQTVTLRCDPISGHDNLYWYRRVMGKEIKFLLHFVKESKQDESGMPNNRFLAERTGGTYSTLKVQPAELEDSGVYFCASSQLGQGIEQFFGPGTRLTVL.

This clone appeared a few times. The V call is TRBV5-1, the J call TRBJ2-1; perhaps TRBD1 as D (5 bases). The CDR3 spans 17 residues. Germline V gives CDR1 SGHRS, CDR2 YFSETQ. Trimming cost V 0 bases and J 6 bases, with 19 bases left between them. This chain's CDR3 is CASSLASSGHHSNEQFF. The CDR3 DNA follows: TGCGCCAGCAGCTTGGCCTCGTCCGGACACCACTCCAATGAGCAGTTCTTC.

The chain has TRBV6-6 and TRBJ2-1, with TRBD2 identical over 13 bases. V lost 6 bases and J lost 6; bases outside the gene matches: 14. CDR1 MNHNY and CDR2 SVGAGI come from the germline V gene (reference sequence). This CDR3 is built from 18 residues. CDR3 sequence reads: CASSRFPTLAGGTNEQFF. CDR3 DNA: TGTGCCAGCAGCCGATTCCCCACACTAGCGGGGGGGACCAATGAGCAGTTCTTC.

J is TRBJ2-1 and V is TRBV10-2, with D hard to call. Germline V gives CDR1 WSHSY, CDR2 SAAADI. This CDR3 is built from 15 residues. V was shortened by 0 bases and J by 0 bases, with 6 bases between the two germline ends. CDR3 DNA sequence: TGCGCCAGCAGTGAGTCGGCTAGCTCCTACAATGAGCAGTTCTTC. Translation: CASSESASSYNEQFF.